This T cell receptor (beta chain) was recovered during a study of PD-1 blockade in mismatch repair-deficient tumors. The wider study: Enrolled about 2013-2017, patients had progressing, pretreated mismatch repair-deficient cancers of around twelve types. Overall study results and limits: After pembrolizumab, tumor-resident clones rose rapidly, then generally contracted before radiologic responses.

Some clones are missing from TCRdb's copy, which holds only in-frame ones; the method was immunoSEQ multiplex PCR. Of fewer than 100,000 clones listed, 65% to 85% were seen once; the top ten hold about 2.6%. All patients were mismatch repair deficient, assessed by either PCR or immunohistochemistry. TCRs were sequenced from a few patients responding to pembrolizumab. The CDR3 contains 18 residues. The V segment lost 5 bases and the J segment 6 bases; nucleotides outside the gene matches: 13. Germline V gives CDR1 SGHNT, CDR2 YENEEA. As concerns this clone: No antigen is known for it.

This receptor was taken from an adult with mismatch repair-deficient cancer. The sample in question was peripheral blood, obtained 12 weeks after starting pembrolizumab. This chain connects TRBV11-3 to TRBJ2-1; 13 bases agree with TRBD2. The CDR3 sequence is CASSPGLAGVYGGNEQFF. The CDR3 coding sequence is TGTGCCAGCAGCCCCGGACTAGCGGGAGTATACGGGGGCAATGAGCAGTTCTTC.